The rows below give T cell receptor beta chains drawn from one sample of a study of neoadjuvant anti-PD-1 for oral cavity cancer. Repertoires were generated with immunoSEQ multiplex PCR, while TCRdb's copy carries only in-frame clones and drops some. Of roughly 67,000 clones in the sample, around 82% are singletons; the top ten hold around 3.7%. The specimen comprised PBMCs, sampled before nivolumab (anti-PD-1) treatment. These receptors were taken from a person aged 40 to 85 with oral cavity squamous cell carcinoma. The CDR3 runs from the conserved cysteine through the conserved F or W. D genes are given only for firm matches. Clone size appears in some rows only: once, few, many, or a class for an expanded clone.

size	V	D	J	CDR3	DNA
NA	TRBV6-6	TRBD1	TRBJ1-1	CASSYWGQGLAAFF	TGTGCCAGCAGTTACTGGGGACAGGGTCTCGCGGCTTTCTTT
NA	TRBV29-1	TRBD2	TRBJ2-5	CSVDGLAGLQETQYF	TGCAGCGTTGATGGACTAGCGGGGCTCCAAGAGACCCAGTACTTC
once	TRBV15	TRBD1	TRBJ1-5	CATSRDTGVNQPQHF	TGTGCCACCAGCAGAGACACAGGGGTCAATCAGCCCCAGCATTTT
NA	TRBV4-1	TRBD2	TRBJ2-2	CASSQVGLAGGTGELFF	TGCGCCAGCAGCCAAGTGGGGTTAGCGGGGGGCACCGGGGAGCTGTTTTTT
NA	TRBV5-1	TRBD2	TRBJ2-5	CASSLGTSGNFQETQYF	TGCGCCAGCAGCTTGGGGACTAGCGGGAATTTCCAAGAGACCCAGTACTTC
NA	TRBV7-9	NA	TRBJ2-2	CASSLGVGADTGELFF	TGTGCCAGCAGCTTAGGGGTGGGCGCAGACACCGGGGAGCTGTTTTTT
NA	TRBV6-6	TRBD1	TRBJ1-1	CASSYDRATGNTEAFF	TGTGCCAGCAGTTACGACAGGGCCACTGGGAACACTGAAGCTTTCTTT
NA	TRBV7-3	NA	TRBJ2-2	CASSLTGFPGGELFF	TGTGCCAGCAGCTTAACGGGATTTCCTGGCGGGGAGCTGTTTTTT
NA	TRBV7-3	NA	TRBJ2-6	CASSLKAGSGANVLTF	TGTGCCAGCAGCTTAAAGGCCGGGTCTGGGGCCAACGTCCTGACTTTC
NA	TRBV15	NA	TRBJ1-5	CATSRGRMYDQPQHF	TGTGCCACCAGCAGAGGGCGTATGTACGATCAGCCCCAGCATTTT
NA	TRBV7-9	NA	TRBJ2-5	CASSLGGSRETQYF	TGTGCCAGCAGCTTAGGGGGGTCACGGGAGACCCAGTACTTC
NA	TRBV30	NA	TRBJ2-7	CAWSELTGRRYEQYF	TGTGCCTGGAGTGAATTGACAGGGAGGCGCTACGAGCAGTACTTC
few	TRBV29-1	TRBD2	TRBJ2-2	CSVEAIPGGTGELFF	TGCAGCGTTGAAGCGATACCGGGGGGCACCGGGGAGCTGTTTTTT
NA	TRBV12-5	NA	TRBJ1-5	CASGKEENQPQHF	TGTGCTAGTGGGAAGGAGGAGAATCAGCCCCAGCATTTT
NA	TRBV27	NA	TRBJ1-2	CASSLSTTPVYGYTF	TGTGCCAGCAGTTTATCGACGACACCCGTATATGGCTACACCTTC
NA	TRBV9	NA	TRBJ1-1	CASSPGEAFF	TGTGCCAGCTCCCCGGGGGAAGCTTTCTTT
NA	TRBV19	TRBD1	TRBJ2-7	CASSPRTGEYEQYF	TGTGCCAGTAGTCCGAGGACAGGGGAGTACGAGCAGTACTTC
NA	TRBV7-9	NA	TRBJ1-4	CASSSPRVDPPEKLFF	TGTGCCAGCAGCTCCCCCCGGGTCGATCCTCCTGAAAAACTGTTTTTT
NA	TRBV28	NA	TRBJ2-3	CASRRQSSTDTQYF	TGTGCCAGCAGGCGTCAGTCTAGCACAGATACGCAGTATTTT
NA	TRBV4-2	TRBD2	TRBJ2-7	CASSPGLAGGNKYEQYF	TGTGCCAGCAGCCCCGGACTAGCGGGAGGGAACAAATACGAGCAGTACTTC
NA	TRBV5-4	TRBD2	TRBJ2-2	CASSMGTSGSSNTGELFF	TGTGCCAGCAGCATGGGGACTAGCGGGAGTTCGAACACCGGGGAGCTGTTTTTT
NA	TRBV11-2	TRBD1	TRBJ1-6	CASSLGGDSISSYNSPLHF	TGTGCCAGCAGCTTAGGCGGGGACAGCATTAGCTCCTATAATTCACCCCTCCACTTT
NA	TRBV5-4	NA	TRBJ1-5	CASSSPDQPQHF	TGTGCCAGCAGCTCACCTGATCAGCCCCAGCATTTT
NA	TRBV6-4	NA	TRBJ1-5	CASSTDGGGPQHF	TGTGCCAGCAGCACGGACGGAGGAGGGCCCCAGCATTTT
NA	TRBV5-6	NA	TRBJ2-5	CASSLTGGPYQETQYF	TGTGCCAGCAGCTTGACTGGGGGACCGTACCAAGAGACCCAGTACTTC
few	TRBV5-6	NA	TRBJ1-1	CASSLGPRTGTEAFF	TGTGCCAGCAGCTTGGGGCCTCGGACGGGGACTGAAGCTTTCTTT
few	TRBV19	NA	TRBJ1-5	CASSIVPDNQPQHF	TGTGCCAGTAGTATAGTTCCAGATAATCAGCCCCAGCATTTT
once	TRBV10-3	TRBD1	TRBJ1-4	CAISEQFGTGGNEKLFF	TGTGCCATCAGTGAGCAGTTCGGGACAGGGGGTAATGAAAAACTGTTTTTT
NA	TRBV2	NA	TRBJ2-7	CASLATGSSYEQYF	TGTGCCAGCCTAGCGACTGGAAGCTCCTACGAGCAGTACTTC
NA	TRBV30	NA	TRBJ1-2	CAWSVLREGYTF	TGTGCCTGGAGTGTACTCAGAGAGGGCTACACCTTC
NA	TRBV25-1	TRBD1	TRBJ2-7	CASSESYGTGSLYEQYF	TGTGCCAGCAGTGAATCGTACGGGACAGGGAGCCTCTACGAGCAGTACTTC
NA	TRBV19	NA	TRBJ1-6	CASSFREGNSPLHF	TGTGCCAGTAGCTTCAGGGAAGGGAATTCACCCCTCCACTTT
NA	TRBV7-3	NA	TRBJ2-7	CASSLEGRYEQYF	TGTGCCAGCAGCTTAGAGGGCCGCTACGAGCAGTACTTC
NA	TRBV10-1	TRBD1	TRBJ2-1	CASSENRGWYNEQFF	TGCGCCAGCAGTGAGAACAGGGGCTGGTACAATGAGCAGTTCTTC
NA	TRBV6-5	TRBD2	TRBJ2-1	CASSSTSGNRLEQFF	TGTGCCAGCAGTTCGACTAGCGGTAACCGGCTTGAGCAGTTCTTC
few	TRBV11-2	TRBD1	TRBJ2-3	CASSFPGQKVTDTQYF	TGTGCCAGCAGCTTTCCGGGACAGAAAGTCACAGATACGCAGTATTTT
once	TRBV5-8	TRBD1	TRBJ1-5	CASSLVWTGNQPQHF	TGTGCCAGCAGCTTGGTCTGGACAGGGAATCAGCCCCAGCATTTT
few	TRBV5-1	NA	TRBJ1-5	CASSPGEGTTGQPQHF	TGCGCCAGCAGCCCGGGGGAGGGAACGACCGGTCAGCCCCAGCATTTT
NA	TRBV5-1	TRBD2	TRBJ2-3	CASSLPRDYTDTQYF	TGCGCCAGCAGCTTGCCCCGGGACTACACAGATACGCAGTATTTT
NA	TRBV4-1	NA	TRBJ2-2	CASSLPTTLLNTGELFF	TGCGCCAGCAGCCTACCAACGACCCTCCTGAACACCGGGGAGCTGTTTTTT
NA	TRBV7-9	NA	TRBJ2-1	CASSLRGSSYNEQFF	TGTGCCAGCAGCTTAAGGGGCTCCTCCTACAATGAGCAGTTCTTC
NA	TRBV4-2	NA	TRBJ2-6	CASSQEGADSSGANVLTF	TGTGCCAGCAGCCAAGAGGGGGCAGACAGTTCTGGGGCCAACGTCCTGACTTTC
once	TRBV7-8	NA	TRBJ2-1	CASSLAAAAEQFF	TGTGCCAGCAGCTTAGCGGCAGCGGCAGAGCAGTTCTTC
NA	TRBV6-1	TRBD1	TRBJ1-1	CASTRDRGRTEAFF	TGTGCCAGCACAAGGGACAGGGGGCGGACTGAAGCTTTCTTT
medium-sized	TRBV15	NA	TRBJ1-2	CATSRDAESYGYTF	TGTGCCACCAGCAGAGATGCAGAGTCCTATGGCTACACCTTC
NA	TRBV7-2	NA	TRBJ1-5	CASSLVSQGRQPQHF	TGTGCCAGCAGCTTAGTGAGTCAGGGGAGGCAGCCCCAGCATTTT
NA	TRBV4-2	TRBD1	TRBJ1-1	CASSAPGGTTEAFF	TGTGCCAGCAGCGCGCCAGGGGGCACTACTGAAGCTTTCTTT
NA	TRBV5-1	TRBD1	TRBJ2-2	CASSLTPPGQGRAGELFF	TGCGCCAGCAGCTTAACACCACCGGGACAGGGTCGGGCCGGGGAGCTGTTTTTT
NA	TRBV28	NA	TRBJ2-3	CASSFGSTDTQYF	TGTGCCAGCAGTTTCGGGAGCACAGATACGCAGTATTTT
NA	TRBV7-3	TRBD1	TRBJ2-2	CASSLTGTGDTGELFF	TGTGCCAGCAGCTTAACTGGGACAGGGGACACCGGGGAGCTGTTTTTT
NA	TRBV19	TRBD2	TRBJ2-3	CASSISVAGGTDTQYF	TGTGCCAGTAGTATTTCGGTAGCGGGAGGCACAGATACGCAGTATTTT
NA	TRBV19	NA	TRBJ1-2	CASRQAIVGRFHYGYTF	TGTGCCAGTAGACAAGCCATCGTGGGCAGGTTTCACTATGGCTACACCTTC